A single sample is the source of the 19 T cell receptor beta chains below, sequenced in a study of CD8+ T cells in alopecia areata. Reverse transcribed after extraction, RNA yielded cDNA as the sequencing template. Profiled with immunoSEQ multiplex PCR; TCRdb holds only in-frame clones, not every one. This sample carries approximately 200,000 clones, more than 55% of them seen once, and the ten largest clones take approximately 0.7%. Sample treatment: oral pan-JAK inhibitor, 5-10 mg twice daily. The sequenced sample was CD4+ T cells sorted from blood, obtained at week 4, from a patient treated with tofacitinib. These receptors were obtained from a human donor with alopecia areata.

The chain combines TRBV7-9 with TRBJ2-5, with D uncertain. The germline V and J ends were trimmed by 5 bases and 4 bases, with 17 bases remaining between them. Germline CDR1 is SEHNR and CDR2 is FQNEAQ (reference sequence). The CDR3 is 15 amino acids. The CDR3 coding sequence is TGTGCCAGCAGCCCCAATTCGGGCCTGGGAGAGACCCAGTACTTC. The encoded protein is CASSPNSGLGETQYF. Full variable domain (remainder filled in from reference TRBV7-9 and TRBJ2-5): DTGVSQNPRHKITKRGQNVTFRCDPISEHNRLYWYRQTLGQGPEFLTYFQNEAQLEKSRLLSDRFSAERPKGSFSTLEIQRTEQGDSAMYLCASSPNSGLGETQYFGPGTRLLVL.

This clone was seen more than once but under ten times. The rearrangement links TRBV6-5 to TRBJ2-2; D uncertain. The germline V and J ends were trimmed by 2 bases and 4 bases, with 8 bases remaining between them. The germline CDR1 and CDR2 sequences are MNHEY and SVGAGI. The CDR3 runs to 14 residues. The DNA for the CDR3 is TGTGCCAGCAGTTACGGGGTGGGCACCGGGGAGCTGTTTTTT. As protein: CASSYGVGTGELFF.

The chain uses TRBV30 and TRBJ1-5; 8 bases fit TRBD1. Germline CDR1 and CDR2: GTSNPN and SVGIG (reference sequence). The CDR3 has 14 amino acids. The junction had 2 bases not matched to a gene; V was cut back by 2 bases and J by 2 bases. CDR3 DNA sequence: TGTGCCTGGAGTAAGGACAGGGGCAATCAGCCCCAGCATTTT. Its translation is CAWSKDRGNQPQHF.

The rearrangement uses TRBV4-2 and TRBJ2-5; TRBD1 matches at 7 bases. The CDR3 runs to 14 residues. With 1 base clipped from V and 4 bases from J, the junction kept 3 bases outside the gene matches. Germline values: CDR1 LGHNA, CDR2 YNFKEQ. In DNA form, the CDR3 reads TGTGCCAGCAGCCAAGTTACAGGGGTAGAGACCCAGTACTTC. Translated: CASSQVTGVETQYF.

This chain joins TRBV5-1 and TRBJ2-7, with 10 bases identical to TRBD1. The ends lost 0 bases at V and 7 bases at J; junction bases unmatched: 7. CDR1 is SGHRS, CDR2 YFSETQ, per germline. The CDR3 spans 15 residues. This CDR3 reads CASSLVGQGIGEQYF. CDR3 nucleotide sequence: TGCGCCAGCAGCTTGGTGGGACAGGGGATCGGGGAGCAGTACTTC.

This clone showed up just a few times. The chain employs TRBV6-1 and TRBJ1-2; D is unclear. Trimming cost V 2 bases and J 8 bases, with 3 bases left between them. Germline lookup yields CDR1 MNHNS and CDR2 SASEGT. The CDR3 covers 10 residues. The CDR3 nucleotides read TGTGCCAGCAGTGAATTGGGCTACACCTTC. Its protein product is CASSELGYTF.

The chain uses TRBV29-1 and TRBJ2-2; 13 bases are a match to TRBD2. V lost 6 bases to trimming and J lost 1 base; unmatched junction nucleotides: 2. Per germline, CDR1 SQVTM and CDR2 ANQGSEA. The CDR3 is made up of 15 amino acids. The CDR3 DNA sequence: TGCAGCGTGGGGACTAGCGGGAAGAACACCGGGGAGCTGTTTTTT. This gives the protein CSVGTSGKNTGELFF.

About this clone itself: At one boundary the junction diverges from the germline segment, which might be a read error. The V call is TRBV30, the J call TRBJ1-1, with 7 bases fitting TRBD1. The CDR3 has 11 residues. Germline-derived CDR1 and CDR2 are GTSNPN and SVGIG (reference sequence). CDR3 nucleotide sequence: TGTGCCTGGAGCGTTACAGGGGTTCCGGCCTTT. Encoded protein: CAWSVTGVPAF.

The chain links TRBV28 to TRBJ2-3; 12 positions match TRBD2. This CDR3 is 16 amino acids long. With 5 bases clipped from V and 4 bases from J, the junction kept 7 bases outside the gene matches. From germline, CDR1 is MDHEN and CDR2 SYDVKM. The CDR3 bases are TGTGCCAGCAGTACCCATTCTAGCGGGGGGGCAGATACGCAGTATTTT. Residues: CASSTHSSGGADTQYF. Full variable domain (rest looked up from reference TRBV28 and TRBJ2-3): DVKVTQSSRYLVKRTGEKVFLECVQDMDHENMFWYRQDPGLGLRLIYFSYDVKMKEKGDIPEGYSVSREKKERFSLILESASTNQTSMYLCASSTHSSGGADTQYFGPGTRLTVL.

The chain has TRBV9 and TRBJ2-1; 12 positions agree with TRBD2. J gave up 7 bases and V 3 bases, and 8 bases lay outside the gene matches. Germline-derived CDR1 and CDR2 are SGDLS and YYNGEE. This CDR3 is 16 amino acids long. The CDR3 protein is CASSGYRLAGVNEQFF. Written as DNA, the CDR3 is TGTGCCAGCAGCGGATACCGACTAGCGGGAGTTAATGAGCAGTTCTTC.

This chain uses TRBV5-1 with TRBJ2-3, with D unclear. The CDR3 contains 11 residues. Germline CDR1 reads SGHRS; CDR2 reads YFSETQ. Trimming shortened V by 7 bases and J by 2 bases, and 5 bases separated the two germline ends. DNA for the CDR3: TGCGCCAGCCAGAACACAGATACGCAGTATTTT. The encoded protein is CASQNTDTQYF.

The V and J genes are TRBV30 and TRBJ1-2; 12 bases align to TRBD1. With 0 bases clipped from V and 5 bases from J, the junction kept 7 bases outside the gene matches. CDR3 length equals 16 residues. The germline V gene encodes CDR1 GTSNPN and CDR2 SVGIG (reference sequence). Here the CDR3 DNA reads TGTGCCTGGAGTGTCTCCGGGACAGGGGGCCGGTATGGCTACACCTTC. It encodes CAWSVSGTGGRYGYTF.

The V call is TRBV7-6, the J call TRBJ2-7; D remains ambiguous. CDR3 size: 14 residues. Germline V gene lookup returns CDR1 SGHVS and CDR2 FNYEAQ. V lost 3 bases and J lost 2, with 11 bases in between. The CDR3, as DNA: TGTGCCAGCAGCTTCTCCGCAGATCCCTACGAGCAGTACTTC. Translating it yields CASSFSADPYEQYF.

The gene calls are TRBV29-1 and TRBJ2-7, with D possibly TRBD1 on 5 matching bases. The CDR3 has 14 residues. The V end lost 4 bases, the J end lost 3 bases, and 16 bases lay between the germline ends. CDR1 is SQVTM and CDR2 is ANQGSEA in the germline V gene. This CDR3 reads CSVGLTIDSYEQYF. CDR3 DNA sequence: TGCAGCGTTGGACTTACAATTGACAGCTACGAGCAGTACTTC.

The gene calls are TRBV9 and TRBJ2-7; 7 positions match TRBD1. Trimming cost V 4 bases and J 2 bases; bases outside gene matches: 6. Germline CDR1 reads SGDLS; CDR2 reads YYNGEE. The CDR3 totals 14 residues. CDR3 sequence reads: CASSPQGPAYEQYF. CDR3 nucleotides: TGTGCCAGCAGCCCACAGGGGCCCGCCTACGAGCAGTACTTC.

The rearrangement joins TRBV27 to TRBJ2-1; D is uncertain. Trimming stripped 3 bases from V and 8 bases from J, with 8 bases between. The CDR3 extends over 12 amino acids. CDR1 is MNHEY and CDR2 is SMNVEV in the germline V gene (reference sequence). The CDR3 loop reads CASSLLGDEQFF. Here the CDR3 DNA reads TGTGCCAGCAGTTTGCTAGGCGATGAGCAGTTCTTC.

The chain carries TRBV11-2 and TRBJ2-7; TRBD2 matches at 10 bases. This CDR3 has 15 residues. V shed 8 bases, J shed 2 bases, and the junction held 9 bases outside the gene matches. Looked up from germline, CDR1 is SGHAT and CDR2 is FQNNGV. Written as DNA, the CDR3 is TGTGCCAGCCGTTCTAGCGGGAGAGAAACCTACGAGCAGTACTTC. Protein: CASRSSGRETYEQYF.

This chain uses TRBV27 with TRBJ2-1; 7 bases align to TRBD2. Germline V lookup: CDR1 MNHEY, CDR2 SMNVEV (reference sequence). There are 16 residues in the CDR3. V lost 8 bases and J lost 3; bases outside the gene matches: 13. This chain's CDR3 is CASRLSSGAYYNEQFF. Here the CDR3 DNA reads TGTGCCAGCCGACTGTCAAGCGGGGCGTACTACAATGAGCAGTTCTTC.

The chain has TRBV29-1 and TRBJ1-2; maybe TRBD1 (5 bases). The CDR3 contains 13 residues. Between the trimmed V and J ends, which lost 4 bases and 5 bases, there was a span of 14 bases. The germline gives CDR1 SQVTM, CDR2 ANQGSEA. The CDR3 nucleotides read TGCAGCGTTGTCAGGGACGGCCTATATGGCTACACCTTC. Its translation: CSVVRDGLYGYTF.